This T cell receptor beta chain is from a study of cytomegalovirus exposure and HLA in healthy donors. Study-wide context: The Caucasian-associated ancestry cluster held over 80% of 398 genotyped donors. Broader study findings: Most of the TCR beta V segments (in an earlier analysis) were productive either about 87% or about 30% of the time. In vitro assays verified that three CMV-associated chains recognized CMV antigens specifically.

V dropped 10 bases and J dropped 0; count of bases not matched to a gene: 12. CDR1 is SEHNR and CDR2 is FQNEAQ in the germline V gene (reference sequence). The CDR3 has 15 amino acids. In the PCR, 60 Vbeta and 13 Jbeta primers were used. The table came from immunoSEQ multiplex PCR; TCRdb's copy has only in-frame clones and leaves some out. The sample includes some 180,000 clones, over 65% of them seen just once. A remark on this clone: Its antigen is still unknown.

The rearrangement joins TRBV7-9 to TRBJ2-7; TRBD2 agrees at 7 bases. The material sequenced was PBMCs. This TCR was recovered from a man aged 18 to 29 in good health and CMV-seronegative. The CDR3 loop is CAIWEGGAVSYEQYF. CDR3 DNA: TGTGCCATCTGGGAGGGAGGCGCCGTCTCCTACGAGCAGTACTTC. The full variable domain, its missing parts supplied by reference TRBV7-9 and TRBJ2-7, is DTGVSQNPRHKITKRGQNVTFRCDPISEHNRLYWYRQTLGQGPEFLTYFQNEAQLEKSRLLSDRFSAERPKGSFSTLEIQRTEQGDSAMYLCAIWEGGAVSYEQYFGPGTRLTVT.